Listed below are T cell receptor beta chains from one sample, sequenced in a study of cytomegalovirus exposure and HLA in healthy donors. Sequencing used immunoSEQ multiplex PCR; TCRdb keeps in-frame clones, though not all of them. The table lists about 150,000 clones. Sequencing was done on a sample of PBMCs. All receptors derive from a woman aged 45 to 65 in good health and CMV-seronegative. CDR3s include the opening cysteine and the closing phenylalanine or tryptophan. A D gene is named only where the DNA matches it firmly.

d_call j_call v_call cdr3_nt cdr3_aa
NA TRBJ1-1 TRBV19 TGTGCCAGTAGTATATCAAGGGGGGGCACTGAAGCTTTCTTT CASSISRGGTEAFF
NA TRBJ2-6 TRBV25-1 TGTGCCAGCGGAGACAGCTCTGGGGCCAACGTCCTGACTTTC CASGDSSGANVLTF
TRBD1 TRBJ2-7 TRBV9 TGTGCCAGCAGCCCACGGGACAGCCATTACGAGCAGTACTTC CASSPRDSHYEQYF
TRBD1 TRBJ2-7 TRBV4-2 TGTGCCAGCAGCCAATCCGGGACAGGGGGCTACGAGCAGTACTTC CASSQSGTGGYEQYF
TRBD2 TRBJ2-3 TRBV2 TGTGCCAGCGGCCAGCGGGAGGGCGTAGGCGATACGCAGTATTTT CASGQREGVGDTQYF
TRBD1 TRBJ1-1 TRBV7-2 TGTGCCAGCAGCCCCGAAGGCTTACCGGGACAGGGCGATGAAGCTTTCTTT CASSPEGLPGQGDEAFF
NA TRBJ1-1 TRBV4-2 TGTGCCAGCAGCCAACGAGACCGGCAGGGCGGAACTGAAGCTTTCTTT CASSQRDRQGGTEAFF
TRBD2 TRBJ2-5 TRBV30 TGTGCCTGGAGTGTCTGGGCTAGCGGACGTCAAGAGACCCAGTACTTC CAWSVWASGRQETQYF
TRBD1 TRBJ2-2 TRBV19 TGTGCCAGTAGGCAGAGGACAGGGGTCACCGGGGAGCTGTTTTTT CASRQRTGVTGELFF
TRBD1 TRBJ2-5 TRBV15 TGTGCCACCAGCGGCGCGACAGGGGCCGGTCGAGAGACCCAGTACTTC CATSGATGAGRETQYF
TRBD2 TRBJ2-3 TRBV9 TGTGCCAGCAGTTTACTAGCGGAACGCACAGATACGCAGTATTTT CASSLLAERTDTQYF
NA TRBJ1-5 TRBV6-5 TGTGCCAGCAGTTATCAGGCCAGCAATCAGCCCCAGCATTTT CASSYQASNQPQHF
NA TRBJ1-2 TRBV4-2 TGTGCCAGCAGCCAAGGGCGGGGCTATGGCTACACCTTC CASSQGRGYGYTF
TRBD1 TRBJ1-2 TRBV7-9 TGTGCCAGCAGCTTAGGTTCAGGGGGCCACTATGGCTACACCTTC CASSLGSGGHYGYTF
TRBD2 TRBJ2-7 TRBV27 TGTGCCAGCAGTCCTGGACTAGCGTTAGCCTACGAGCAGTACTTC CASSPGLALAYEQYF
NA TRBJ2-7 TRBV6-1 TGTGCCAGCAGGGAAGCCCGTGGGGCCTCCTACGAGCAGTACTTC CASREARGASYEQYF
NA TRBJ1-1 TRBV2 TGTGCCAGCAGTGAGGGGGCAGGGGCGGTGATGAACACTGAAGCTTTCTTT CASSEGAGAVMNTEAFF
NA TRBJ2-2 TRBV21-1 TGTGCCAGCAACCATAGCGGCACCGGGGAGCTGTTTTTT CASNHSGTGELFF
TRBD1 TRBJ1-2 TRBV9 TGTGCCAGCAGCTCGGGACAGGTCTATGGCTACACCTTC CASSSGQVYGYTF
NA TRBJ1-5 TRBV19 TGTGCCAGTAGTATGGGGCGACACCGACTCAATCAGCCCCAGCATTTT CASSMGRHRLNQPQHF
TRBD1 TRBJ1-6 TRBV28 TGTGCCAGCAATCCAATACGACAGGGTGCACCCCTCCACTTT CASNPIRQGAPLHF
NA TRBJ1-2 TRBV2 TGTGCCAGCAGTGATGGGAGGGAGCTTGGCTACACCTTC CASSDGRELGYTF
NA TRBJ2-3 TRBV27 TGTGCCAGCAGTCCACCCCAGGGGGGACCAGATACGCAGTATTTT CASSPPQGGPDTQYF
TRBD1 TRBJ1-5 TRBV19 TGTGCCAGTAGTCCCGGCATCGGACAGGGGGCCTTTCAGCCCCAGCATTTT CASSPGIGQGAFQPQHF
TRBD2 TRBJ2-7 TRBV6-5 TGTGCCAGCAGTTACCCCTTAGCGGGGGGGCTTTTCGAGCAGTACTTC CASSYPLAGGLFEQYF
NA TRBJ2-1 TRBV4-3 TGCGCCAGCAGCCAAGATCTCGAGCGAGTCTACTACAATGAGCAGTTCTTC CASSQDLERVYYNEQFF
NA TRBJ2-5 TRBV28 TGTGCCAGCGGGACACCTCAAGAGACCCAGTACTTC CASGTPQETQYF
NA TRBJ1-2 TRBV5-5 TGTGCCAGCAGCTTGGCCTCAGGGCGGGGCTACACCTTC CASSLASGRGYTF
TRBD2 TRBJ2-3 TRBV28 TGTGCCAGCAGTTCCTTGACTAGCGAAAGCACAGATACGCAGTATTTT CASSSLTSESTDTQYF
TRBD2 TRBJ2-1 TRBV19 TGTGCCAGCAAACCGGGGACTAGCGGGGTCAATGAGCAGTTCTTC CASKPGTSGVNEQFF
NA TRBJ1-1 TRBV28 TGTGCCAGCAGTTTTCTCCCGAAGCGGGGAATGAACACTGAAGCTTTCTTT CASSFLPKRGMNTEAFF
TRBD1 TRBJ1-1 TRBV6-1 TGTGCCAGCAGTGAAGGTGTAGGGGGCGCGGAGGCTTTCTTT CASSEGVGGAEAFF
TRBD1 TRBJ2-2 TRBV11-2 TGTGCCAGCAGCCGCCCTTATAACAGGGGGCGGGGCACCGGGGAGCTGTTTTTT CASSRPYNRGRGTGELFF
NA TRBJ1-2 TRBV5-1 TGCGCCAGCAGCTTGTCAGGGGCGAGTGGCTACACCTTC CASSLSGASGYTF